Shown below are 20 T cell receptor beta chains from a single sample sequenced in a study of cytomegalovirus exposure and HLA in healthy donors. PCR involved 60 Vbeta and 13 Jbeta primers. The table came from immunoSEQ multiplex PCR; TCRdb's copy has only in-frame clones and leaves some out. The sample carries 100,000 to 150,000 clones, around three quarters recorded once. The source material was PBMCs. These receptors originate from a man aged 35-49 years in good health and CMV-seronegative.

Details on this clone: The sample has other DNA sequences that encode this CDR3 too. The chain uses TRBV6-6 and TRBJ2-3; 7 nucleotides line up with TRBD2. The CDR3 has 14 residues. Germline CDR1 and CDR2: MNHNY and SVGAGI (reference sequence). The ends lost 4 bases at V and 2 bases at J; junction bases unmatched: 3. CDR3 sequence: CASSWGGITDTQYF. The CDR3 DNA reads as TGTGCCAGCAGTTGGGGAGGGATCACAGATACGCAGTATTTT.

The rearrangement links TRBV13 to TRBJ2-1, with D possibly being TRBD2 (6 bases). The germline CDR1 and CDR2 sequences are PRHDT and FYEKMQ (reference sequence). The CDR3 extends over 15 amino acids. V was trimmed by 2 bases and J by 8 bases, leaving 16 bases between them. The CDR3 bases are TGTGCCAGCAGCTTACGAGCGGGCCTTTTGGATGAGCAGTTCTTC. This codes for CASSLRAGLLDEQFF.

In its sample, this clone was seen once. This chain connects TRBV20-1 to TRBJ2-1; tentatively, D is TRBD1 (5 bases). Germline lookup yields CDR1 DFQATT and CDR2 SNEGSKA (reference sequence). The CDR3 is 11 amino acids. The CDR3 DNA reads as TGCAGCCCAGGGTTGTACAATGAGCAGTTCTTC. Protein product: CSPGLYNEQFF.

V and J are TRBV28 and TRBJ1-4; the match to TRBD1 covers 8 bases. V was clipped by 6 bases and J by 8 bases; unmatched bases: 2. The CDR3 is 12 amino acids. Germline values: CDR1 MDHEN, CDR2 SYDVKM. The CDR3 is CASSQGAEKLFF. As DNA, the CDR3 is TGTGCCAGCAGCCAGGGGGCGGAAAAACTGTTTTTT.

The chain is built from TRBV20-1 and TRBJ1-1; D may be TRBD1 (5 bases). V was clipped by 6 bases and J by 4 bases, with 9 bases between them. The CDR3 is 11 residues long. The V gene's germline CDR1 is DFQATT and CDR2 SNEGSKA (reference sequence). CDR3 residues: CSASGSTEAFF. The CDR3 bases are TGCAGTGCCTCAGGGTCCACTGAAGCTTTCTTT.

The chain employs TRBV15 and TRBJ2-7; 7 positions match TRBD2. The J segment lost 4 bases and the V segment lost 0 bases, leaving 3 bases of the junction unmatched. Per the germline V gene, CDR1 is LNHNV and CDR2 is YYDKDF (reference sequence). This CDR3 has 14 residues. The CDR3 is CATSRDPGGYEQYF. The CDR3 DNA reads TGTGCCACCAGCAGAGATCCCGGGGGGTACGAGCAGTACTTC.

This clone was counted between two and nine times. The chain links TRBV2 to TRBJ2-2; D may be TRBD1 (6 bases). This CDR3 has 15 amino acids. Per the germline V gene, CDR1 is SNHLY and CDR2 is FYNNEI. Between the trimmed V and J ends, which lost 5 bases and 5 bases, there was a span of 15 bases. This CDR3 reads CASSPTGIATGELFF. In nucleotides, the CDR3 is TGTGCCAGCAGTCCGACAGGAATTGCAACCGGGGAGCTGTTTTTT. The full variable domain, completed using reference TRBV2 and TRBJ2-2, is EPEVTQTPSHQVTQMGQEVILRCVPISNHLYFYWYRQILGQKVEFLVSFYNNEISEKSEIFDDQFSVERPDGSNFTLKIRSTKLEDSAMYFCASSPTGIATGELFFGEGSRLTVL.

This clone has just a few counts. The chain's CDR3 is CASSLALTGGNEKLFF. The CDR3 nucleotides read TGCGCCAGCAGCTTGGCTCTAACAGGGGGTAATGAAAAACTGTTTTTT. The chain couples TRBV5-1 to TRBJ1-4, with 8 bases matching TRBD1. Germline trimming cut 0 bases from V and 4 bases from J; bases unmatched to any gene: 5. In germline, CDR1 is SGHRS, CDR2 YFSETQ. The CDR3 has 16 amino acids.

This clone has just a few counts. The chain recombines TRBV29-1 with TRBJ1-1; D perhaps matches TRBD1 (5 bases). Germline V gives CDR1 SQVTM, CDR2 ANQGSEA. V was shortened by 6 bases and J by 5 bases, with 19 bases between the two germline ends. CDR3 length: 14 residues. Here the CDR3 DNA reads TGCAGCGTCTCAGGCTACCAGGGAAATACTGAAGCTTTCTTT. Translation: CSVSGYQGNTEAFF.

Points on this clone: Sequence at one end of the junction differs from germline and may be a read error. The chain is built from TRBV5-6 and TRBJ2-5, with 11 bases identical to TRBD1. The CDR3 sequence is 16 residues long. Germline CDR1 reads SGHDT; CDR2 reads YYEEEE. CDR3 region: CAGSLDRGRHQETQYF. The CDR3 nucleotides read TGTGCCGGCAGCCTGGACAGGGGGCGCCACCAAGAGACCCAGTACTTC.

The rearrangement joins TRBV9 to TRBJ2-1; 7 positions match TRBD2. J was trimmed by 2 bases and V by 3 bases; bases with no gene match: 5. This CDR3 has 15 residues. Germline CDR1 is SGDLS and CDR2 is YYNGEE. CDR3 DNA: TGTGCCAGCAGCGAAACTAGCGCCACCTACAATGAGCAGTTCTTC. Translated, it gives CASSETSATYNEQFF.

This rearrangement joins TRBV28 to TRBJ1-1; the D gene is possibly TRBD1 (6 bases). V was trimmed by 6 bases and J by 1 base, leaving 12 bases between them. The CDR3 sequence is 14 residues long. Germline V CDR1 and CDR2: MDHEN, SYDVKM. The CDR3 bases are TGTGCCAGCAGATACGGACAGACGAACACTGAAGCTTTCTTT. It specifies CASRYGQTNTEAFF.

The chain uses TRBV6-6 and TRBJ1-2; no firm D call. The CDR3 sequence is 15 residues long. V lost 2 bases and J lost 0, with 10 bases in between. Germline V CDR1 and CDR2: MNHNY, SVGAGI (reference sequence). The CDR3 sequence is CASSYLTAPNYGYTF. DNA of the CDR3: TGTGCCAGCAGTTACCTCACTGCACCTAACTATGGCTACACCTTC.

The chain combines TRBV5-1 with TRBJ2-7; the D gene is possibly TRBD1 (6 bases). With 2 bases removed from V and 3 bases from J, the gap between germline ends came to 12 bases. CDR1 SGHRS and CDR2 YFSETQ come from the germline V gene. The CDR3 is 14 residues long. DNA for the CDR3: TGCGCCAGCAGCTTTTCCAGGGGCTACTACGAGCAGTACTTC. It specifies CASSFSRGYYEQYF.

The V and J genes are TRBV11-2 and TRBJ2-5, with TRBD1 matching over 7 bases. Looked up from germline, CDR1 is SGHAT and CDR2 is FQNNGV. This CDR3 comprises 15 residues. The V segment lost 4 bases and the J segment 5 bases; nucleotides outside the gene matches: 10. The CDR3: CASSSSGGSLETQYF. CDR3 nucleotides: TGTGCCAGCAGCTCCTCAGGGGGTAGTCTGGAGACCCAGTACTTC.

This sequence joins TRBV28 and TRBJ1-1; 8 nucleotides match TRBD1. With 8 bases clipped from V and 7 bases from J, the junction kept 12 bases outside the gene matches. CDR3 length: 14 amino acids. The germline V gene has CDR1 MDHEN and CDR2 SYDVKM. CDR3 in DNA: TGTGCCAGCGGACAGGGAATCCTACGCGATGAAGCTTTCTTT. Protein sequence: CASGQGILRDEAFF.

The CDR3 is CASSRQGPNEKLFF. In DNA, the CDR3 is TGTGCCAGCAGTAGACAGGGACCAAATGAAAAACTGTTTTTT. This chain connects TRBV2 to TRBJ1-4; 7 bases line up with TRBD1. V lost 5 bases and J lost 5; bases outside the gene matches: 5. Germline V gene lookup returns CDR1 SNHLY and CDR2 FYNNEI. CDR3 length equals 14 residues.

CDR3 sequence reads: CSARATGNTIYF. The CDR3 region has the DNA TGCAGCGCCAGGGCGACTGGAAACACCATATATTTT. J is TRBJ1-3 and V is TRBV29-1, with a possible D match to TRBD1 (5 bases). Germline loops: CDR1 SQVTM, CDR2 ANQGSEA. V was clipped by 7 bases and J by 2 bases, with 9 bases between them. The CDR3 has 12 amino acids.

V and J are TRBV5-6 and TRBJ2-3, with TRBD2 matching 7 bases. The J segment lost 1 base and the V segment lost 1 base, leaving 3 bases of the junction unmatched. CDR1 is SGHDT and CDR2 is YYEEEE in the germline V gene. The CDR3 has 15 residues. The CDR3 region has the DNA TGTGCCAGCAGCTTGCTAAGCGGGGGCACAGATACGCAGTATTTT. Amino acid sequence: CASSLLSGGTDTQYF. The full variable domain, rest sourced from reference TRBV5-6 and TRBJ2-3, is DAGVTQSPTHLIKTRGQQVTLRCSPKSGHDTVSWYQQALGQGPQFIFQYYEEEERQRGNFPDRFSGHQFPNYSSELNVNALLLGDSALYLCASSLLSGGTDTQYFGPGTRLTVL.

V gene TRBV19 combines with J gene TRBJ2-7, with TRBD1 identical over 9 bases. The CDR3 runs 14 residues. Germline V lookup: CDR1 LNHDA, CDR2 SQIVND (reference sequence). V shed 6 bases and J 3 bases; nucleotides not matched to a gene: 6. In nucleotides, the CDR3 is TGTGCCAGTAGCGCGGACAGGGGATTCTACGAGCAGTACTTC. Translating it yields CASSADRGFYEQYF.